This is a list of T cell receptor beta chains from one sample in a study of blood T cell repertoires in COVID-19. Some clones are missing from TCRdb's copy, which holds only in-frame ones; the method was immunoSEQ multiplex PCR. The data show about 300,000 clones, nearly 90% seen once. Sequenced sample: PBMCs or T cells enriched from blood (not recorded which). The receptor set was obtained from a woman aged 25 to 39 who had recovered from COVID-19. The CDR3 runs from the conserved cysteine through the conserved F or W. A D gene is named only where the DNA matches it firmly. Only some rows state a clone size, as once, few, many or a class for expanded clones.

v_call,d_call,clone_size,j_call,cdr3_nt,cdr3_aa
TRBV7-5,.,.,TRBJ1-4,TGTGCCAGACTATCTCTGAGGGACAGGGTGAATGAAAAACTGTTTTTT,CARLSLRDRVNEKLFF
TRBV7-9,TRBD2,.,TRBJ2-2,TGTGCCAGCAGCTTCGGGAGGGTAACAACCGGGGAGCTGTTTTTT,CASSFGRVTTGELFF
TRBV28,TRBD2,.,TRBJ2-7,TGTGCCAGTTCGGGGGGCGAGCAGTACTTC,CASSGGEQYF
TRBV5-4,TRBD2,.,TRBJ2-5,TGTGCCAGCAGTGGGGAGGGCAGGAGTGTACAGTACTTC,CASSGEGRSVQYF
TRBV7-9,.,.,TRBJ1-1,TGTGCCAGCAGCCCCGGGGGGGGCGGGAACACTGAAGCTTTCTTT,CASSPGGGGNTEAFF
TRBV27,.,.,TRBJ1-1,TGTGCCAGCAGCGAGGGGGGGCAGGTTGAAGCTTTCTTT,CASSEGGQVEAFF
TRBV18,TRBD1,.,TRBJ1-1,TGTGCCAGCTCACTGACTCAGGGGGCGGGAGCTTTCTTT,CASSLTQGAGAFF
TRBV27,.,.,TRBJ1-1,TGTGCCACCCACCGCCAGGGATTCCCTGAAGCTTTCTTT,CATHRQGFPEAFF
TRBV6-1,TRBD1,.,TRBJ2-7,TGTGCCAGCAGTGAAGCGCTTTGGGACAGTTCCTACGAGCAGTACTTC,CASSEALWDSSYEQYF
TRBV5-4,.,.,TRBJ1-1,TGTGCCAGCAGCCCTGGCGGGGGCGCGGATACTGAAGCTTTCTTT,CASSPGGGADTEAFF
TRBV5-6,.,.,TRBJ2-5,TGTGCCAGCAGCATCACAGGGGAGACCCAGTACTTC,CASSITGETQYF
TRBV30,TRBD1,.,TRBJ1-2,TGTGCCTGGAGCTCGGACAGGGTTTGGACTAGCTATGGCTACACCTTC,CAWSSDRVWTSYGYTF
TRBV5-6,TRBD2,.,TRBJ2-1,TGTGCCAGCAGCACCGGGACTAGCGGGGGGGAGCAGTTCTTC,CASSTGTSGGEQFF
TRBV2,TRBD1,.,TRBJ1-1,TGTGCCAGCAGTGGAGGGACAGTTGGGGTGACGGAAGCTTTCTTT,CASSGGTVGVTEAFF
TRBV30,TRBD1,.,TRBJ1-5,TGTGGGGTGGGACAGGGGGCTTCTCAGCCCCAGCATTTT,CGVGQGASQPQHF
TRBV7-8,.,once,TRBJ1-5,TGTGCCAGCAGCTCGACAGGACACAGCAATCAGCCCCAGCATTTT,CASSSTGHSNQPQHF
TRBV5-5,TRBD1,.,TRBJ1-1,TGTGCCAGCAGCACACAGGGGGTTGTGACTGAAGCTTTCTTT,CASSTQGVVTEAFF
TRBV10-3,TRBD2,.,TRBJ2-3,TGTGCCATCAGAGCTCGGACTAGCGGGCAAGATACGCAGTATTTT,CAIRARTSGQDTQYF
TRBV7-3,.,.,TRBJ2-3,TGTGCCAGCAGCGGAGACCTTAAGTCAGATACGCAGTATTTT,CASSGDLKSDTQYF
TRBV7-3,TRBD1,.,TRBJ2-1,TGTGCCAGCAGCCGAGCAGGGGGCGGGTTTAATGAGCAGTTCTTC,CASSRAGGGFNEQFF
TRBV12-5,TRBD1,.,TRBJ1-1,TGTGCTAGTGGCTCGGGACAGACTATGAACACTGAAGCTTTCTTT,CASGSGQTMNTEAFF
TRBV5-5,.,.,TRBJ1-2,TGTGCCAGCAGCGTTGCAAGGGGAAACTATGGCTACACCTTC,CASSVARGNYGYTF
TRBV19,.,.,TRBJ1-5,TGTGCCAGTAGTATGGGGGGAAACGGCAATCAGCCCCAGCATTTT,CASSMGGNGNQPQHF
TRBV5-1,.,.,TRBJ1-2,TGCGCCAGCCGACCCGAGGTGATGTATGGCTACACCTTC,CASRPEVMYGYTF
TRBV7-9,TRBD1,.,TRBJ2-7,TGTGCCAGCAGCTTACTACAGGGGGGTAACTACGAGCAGTACTTC,CASSLLQGGNYEQYF
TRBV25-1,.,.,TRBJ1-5,TGTGCCAGCAGCCGTAACAGGGTAGCAAATCAGCCCCAGCATTTT,CASSRNRVANQPQHF
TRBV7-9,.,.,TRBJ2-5,TGTGCCAGCAGCTTGCCAGCGCGCCAAGAGACCCAGTACTTC,CASSLPARQETQYF
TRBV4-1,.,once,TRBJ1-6,TGCGCCAGCAGCCAAGACTACGCCCGCTCCTATAATTCACCCCTCCACTTT,CASSQDYARSYNSPLHF
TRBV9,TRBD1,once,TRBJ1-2,TGTGCCAGCAGCGGAGGACAGGGTACTAACTATGGCTACACCTTC,CASSGGQGTNYGYTF
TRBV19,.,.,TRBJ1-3,TGTGCCAGTAGTAACCACAGGACCGGGGGAAACACCATATATTTT,CASSNHRTGGNTIYF
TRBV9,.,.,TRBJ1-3,TGTGCCAGCAGCGAAAGGGGTAAGCCTGGAAACACCATATATTTT,CASSERGKPGNTIYF
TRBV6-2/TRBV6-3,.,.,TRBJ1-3,TGTGCCAGCAGTTACAAGAGACATCGCTCTGGAAACACCATATATTTT,CASSYKRHRSGNTIYF
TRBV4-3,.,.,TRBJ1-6,TGCGCCAGCAGCCCAGGGGCAGTGAATTCACCCCTCCACTTT,CASSPGAVNSPLHF
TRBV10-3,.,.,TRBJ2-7,TGTGCCATCAGTGAACTAGCCTACGAGCAGTACTTC,CAISELAYEQYF
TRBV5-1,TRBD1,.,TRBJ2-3,TGCGCCAGCAGCACAAGGGGGCGTGGGACAGATACGCAGTATTTT,CASSTRGRGTDTQYF
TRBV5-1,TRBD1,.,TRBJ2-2,TGCGCCAGTCCCCCCACCGGGACAGGAGAAACCGGGGAGCTGTTTTTT,CASPPTGTGETGELFF
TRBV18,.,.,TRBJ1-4,TGTGCCAGCTCAAAGGAGGTTGCAACTAATGAAAAACTGTTTTTT,CASSKEVATNEKLFF
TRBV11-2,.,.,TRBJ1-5,TGTGCCAGCAGCTTAGAAAGCCATAGCAATCAGCCCCAGCATTTT,CASSLESHSNQPQHF
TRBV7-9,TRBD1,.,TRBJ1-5,TGTGCCAGCAGCGCGACAGGGAAGGGCCAGCCCCAGCATTTT,CASSATGKGQPQHF
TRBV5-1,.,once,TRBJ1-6,TGCGCCAGCAGCTTCCGGCAGGGTCGTCATTCACCCCTCCACTTT,CASSFRQGRHSPLHF
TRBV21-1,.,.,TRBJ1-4,TGTGCCAGCACCACCCGGCGGGAGGGGATCAGGGCAACTAATGAAAAACTGTTTTTT,CASTTRREGIRATNEKLFF
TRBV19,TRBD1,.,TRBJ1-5,TGTGCCAGTAGTATTTTCTCCGGGACAGGCAATCAGCCCCAGCATTTT,CASSIFSGTGNQPQHF
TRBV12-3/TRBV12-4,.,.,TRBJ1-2,TGTGCCAGCAGCAACACCTCTAACTATGGCTACACCTTC,CASSNTSNYGYTF
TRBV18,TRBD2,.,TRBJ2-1,TGTGCCAGCTCAATGAGTTCGGGGGGACTTTACAATGAGCAGTTCTTC,CASSMSSGGLYNEQFF